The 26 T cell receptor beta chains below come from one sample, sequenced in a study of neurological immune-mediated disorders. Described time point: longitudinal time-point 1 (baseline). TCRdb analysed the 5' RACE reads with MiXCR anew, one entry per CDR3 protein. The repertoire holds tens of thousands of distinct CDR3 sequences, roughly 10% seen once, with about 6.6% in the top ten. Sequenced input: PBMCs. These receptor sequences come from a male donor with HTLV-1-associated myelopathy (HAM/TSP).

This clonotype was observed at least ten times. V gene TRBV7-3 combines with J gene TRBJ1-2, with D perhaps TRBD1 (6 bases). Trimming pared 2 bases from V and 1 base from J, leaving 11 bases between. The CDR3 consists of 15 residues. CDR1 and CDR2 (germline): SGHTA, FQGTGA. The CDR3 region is CASSLSGTNNYGYTF. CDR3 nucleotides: TGTGCCAGCAGCTTATCCGGGACAAATAACTATGGCTACACCTTC.

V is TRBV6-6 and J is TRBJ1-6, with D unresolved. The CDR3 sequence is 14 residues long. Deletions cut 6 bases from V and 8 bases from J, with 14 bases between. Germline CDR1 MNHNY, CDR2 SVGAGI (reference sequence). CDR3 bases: TGTGCCAGCAGCCACCCCGAGCTTTATTCACCCCTCCACTTT. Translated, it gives CASSHPELYSPLHF.

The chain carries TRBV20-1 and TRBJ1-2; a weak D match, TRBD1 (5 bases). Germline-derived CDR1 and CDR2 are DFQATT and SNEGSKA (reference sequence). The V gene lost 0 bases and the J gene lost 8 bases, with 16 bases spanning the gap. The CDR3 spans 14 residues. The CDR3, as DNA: TGCAGTGCTAGAGATTACGGGACCTCAGTAGGCTACACCTTC. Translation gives CSARDYGTSVGYTF.

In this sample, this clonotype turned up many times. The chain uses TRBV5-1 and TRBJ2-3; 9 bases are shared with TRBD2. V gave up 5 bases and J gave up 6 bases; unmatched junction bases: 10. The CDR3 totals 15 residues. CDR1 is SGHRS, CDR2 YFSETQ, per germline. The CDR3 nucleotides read TGCGCCAGCAGATTAGCGGGGGCGGAGACGGATACGCAGTATTTT. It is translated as CASRLAGAETDTQYF.

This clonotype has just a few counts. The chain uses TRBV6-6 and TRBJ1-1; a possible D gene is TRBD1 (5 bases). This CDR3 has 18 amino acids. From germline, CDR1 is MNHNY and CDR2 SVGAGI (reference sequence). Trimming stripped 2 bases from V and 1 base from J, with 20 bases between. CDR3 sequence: CASSYRGAGSIGNTEAFF. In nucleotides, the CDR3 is TGTGCCAGCAGTTACCGCGGAGCAGGGTCAATCGGGAACACTGAAGCTTTCTTT.

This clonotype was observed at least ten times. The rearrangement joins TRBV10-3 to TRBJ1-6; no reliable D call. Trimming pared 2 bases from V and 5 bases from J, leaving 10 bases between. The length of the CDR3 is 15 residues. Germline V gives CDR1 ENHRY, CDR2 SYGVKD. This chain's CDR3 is CAISETGGNNSPLHF. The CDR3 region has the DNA TGTGCCATCAGTGAGACTGGAGGGAATAATTCACCCCTCCACTTT.

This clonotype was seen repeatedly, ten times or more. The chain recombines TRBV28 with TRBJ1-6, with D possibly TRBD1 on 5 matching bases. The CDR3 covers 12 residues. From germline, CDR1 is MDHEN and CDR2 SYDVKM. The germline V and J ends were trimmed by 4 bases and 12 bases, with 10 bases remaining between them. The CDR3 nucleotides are TGTGCCAGCAGTTCAATAGGGGAACCCCTCCACTTT. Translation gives CASSSIGEPLHF.

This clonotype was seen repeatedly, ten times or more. The CDR3 spells CASSPEVDVWSADTQYF. CDR3 DNA sequence: TGTGCCAGCAGCCCGGAGGTGGACGTGTGGAGCGCAGATACGCAGTATTTT. This chain uses TRBV3-1 with TRBJ2-3, with a tentative D call TRBD2 (5 bases). Looked up from germline, CDR1 is LGHDT and CDR2 is YNNKEL (reference sequence). This CDR3 has 17 amino acids. Trimming cost V 4 bases and J 4 bases, with 21 bases left between them.

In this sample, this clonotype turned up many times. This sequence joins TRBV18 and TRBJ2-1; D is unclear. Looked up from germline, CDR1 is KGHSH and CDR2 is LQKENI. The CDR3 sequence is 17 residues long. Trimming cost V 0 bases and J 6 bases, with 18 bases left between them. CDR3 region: CASSPPVRLAAANEQFF. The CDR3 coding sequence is TGTGCCAGCTCACCACCGGTTCGACTCGCAGCCGCCAATGAGCAGTTCTTC. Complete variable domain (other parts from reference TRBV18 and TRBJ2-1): NAGVMQNPRHLVRRRGQEARLRCSPMKGHSHVYWYRQLPEEGLKFMVYLQKENIIDESGMPKERFSAEFPKEGPSILRIQQVVRGDSAAYFCASSPPVRLAAANEQFFGPGTRLTVL.

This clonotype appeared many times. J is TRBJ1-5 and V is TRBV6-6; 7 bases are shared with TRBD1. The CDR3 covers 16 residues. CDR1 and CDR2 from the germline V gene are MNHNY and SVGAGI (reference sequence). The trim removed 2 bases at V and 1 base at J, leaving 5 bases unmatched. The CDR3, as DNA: TGTGCCAGCAGTTACCAACAGGGGTGGAGCAATCAGCCCCAGCATTTT. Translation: CASSYQQGWSNQPQHF.

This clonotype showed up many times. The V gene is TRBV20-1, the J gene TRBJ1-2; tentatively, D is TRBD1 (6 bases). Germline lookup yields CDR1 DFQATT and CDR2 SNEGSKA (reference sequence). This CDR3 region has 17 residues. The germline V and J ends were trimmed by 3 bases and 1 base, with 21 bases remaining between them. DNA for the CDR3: TGCAGTGCTAGTCCAGGGGTCCTCGGACCTCTTAACTATGGCTACACCTTC. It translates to CSASPGVLGPLNYGYTF.

CDR3 sequence reads: CASSYYRDREGNQPQHF. The CDR3, as DNA: TGTGCCAGCAGTTACTATCGGGACAGGGAGGGCAATCAGCCCCAGCATTTT. V and J are TRBV6-6 and TRBJ1-5; 9 bases are a match to TRBD1. V dropped 1 base and J dropped 2; count of bases not matched to a gene: 6. Looked up from germline, CDR1 is MNHNY and CDR2 is SVGAGI (reference sequence). The CDR3 is 17 amino acids.

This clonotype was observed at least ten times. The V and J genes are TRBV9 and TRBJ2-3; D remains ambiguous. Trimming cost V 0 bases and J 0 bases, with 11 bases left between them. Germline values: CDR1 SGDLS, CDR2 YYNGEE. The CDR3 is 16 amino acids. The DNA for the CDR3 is TGTGCCAGCAGCGTAGGCTCCGACCTTAGCACAGATACGCAGTATTTT. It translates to CASSVGSDLSTDTQYF.

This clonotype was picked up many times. The chain's CDR3 is CATSRGTEYGYTF. In DNA form, the CDR3 reads TGTGCCACCAGCAGAGGGACAGAATATGGCTACACCTTC. V gene TRBV15 combines with J gene TRBJ1-2, with D tentatively TRBD1 (6 bases). V gave up 1 base and J gave up 5 bases, with 8 bases separating them. Germline CDR1 is LNHNV and CDR2 is YYDKDF (reference sequence). The CDR3 is 13 amino acids.

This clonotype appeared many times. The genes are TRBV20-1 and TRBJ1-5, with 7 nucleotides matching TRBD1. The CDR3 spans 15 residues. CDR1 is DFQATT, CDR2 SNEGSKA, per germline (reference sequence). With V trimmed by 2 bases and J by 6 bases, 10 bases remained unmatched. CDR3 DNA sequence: TGCAGTGCTAGACCCCTAACAGGGGATAGTCAGCCCCAGCATTTT. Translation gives CSARPLTGDSQPQHF.

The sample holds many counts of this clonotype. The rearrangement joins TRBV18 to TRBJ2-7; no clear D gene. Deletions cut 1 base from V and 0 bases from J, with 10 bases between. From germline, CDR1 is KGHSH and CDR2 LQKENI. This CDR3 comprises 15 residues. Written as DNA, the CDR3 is TGTGCCAGCTCACCACAGAAGGGTTCCTCCTACGAGCAGTACTTC. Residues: CASSPQKGSSYEQYF.

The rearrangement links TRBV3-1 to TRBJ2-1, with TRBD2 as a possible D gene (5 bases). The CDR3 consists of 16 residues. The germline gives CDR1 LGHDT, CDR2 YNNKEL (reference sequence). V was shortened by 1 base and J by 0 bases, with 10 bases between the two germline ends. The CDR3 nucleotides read TGTGCCAGCAGCCAAGGTACTAGTACCTCCTACAATGAGCAGTTCTTC. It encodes CASSQGTSTSYNEQFF.

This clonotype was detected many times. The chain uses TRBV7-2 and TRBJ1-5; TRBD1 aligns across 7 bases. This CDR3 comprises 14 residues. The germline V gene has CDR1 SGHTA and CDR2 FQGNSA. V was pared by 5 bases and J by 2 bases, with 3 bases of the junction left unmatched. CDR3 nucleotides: TGTGCCAGCAGCCGGGACAGCCGCAATCAGCCCCAGCATTTT. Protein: CASSRDSRNQPQHF. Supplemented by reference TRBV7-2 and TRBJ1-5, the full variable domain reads GAGVSQSPSNKVTEKGKDVELRCDPISGHTALYWYRQSLGQGLEFLIYFQGNSAPDKSGLPSDRFSAERTGGSVSTLTIQRTQQEDSAVYLCASSRDSRNQPQHFGDGTRLSIL.

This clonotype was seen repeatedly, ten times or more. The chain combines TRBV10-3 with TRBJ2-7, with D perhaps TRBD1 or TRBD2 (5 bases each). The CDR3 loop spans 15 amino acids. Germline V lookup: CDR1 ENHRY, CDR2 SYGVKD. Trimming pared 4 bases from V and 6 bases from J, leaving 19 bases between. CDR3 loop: CAISGTGTRGSEQYF. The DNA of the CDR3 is TGTGCCATCAGTGGGACCGGGACGAGAGGGTCCGAGCAGTACTTC.

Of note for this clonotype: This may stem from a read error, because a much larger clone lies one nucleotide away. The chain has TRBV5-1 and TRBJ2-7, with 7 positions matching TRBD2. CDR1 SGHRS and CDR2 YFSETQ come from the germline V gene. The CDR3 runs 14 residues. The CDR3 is CASSWGTGGYKQYF. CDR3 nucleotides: TGCGCCAGCAGCTGGGGGACGGGAGGCTACAAGCAGTACTTC. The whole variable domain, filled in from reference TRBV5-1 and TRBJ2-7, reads KAGVTQTPRYLIKTRGQQVTLSCSPISGHRSVSWYQQTPGQGLQFLFEYFSETQRNKGNFPGRFSGRQFSNSRSEMNVSTLELGDSALYLCASSWGTGGYKQYFGPGTRLTVT.

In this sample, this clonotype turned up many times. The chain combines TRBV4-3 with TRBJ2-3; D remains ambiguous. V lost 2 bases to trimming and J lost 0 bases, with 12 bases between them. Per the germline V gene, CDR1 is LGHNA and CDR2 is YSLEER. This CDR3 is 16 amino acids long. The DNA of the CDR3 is TGCGCCAGCAGCCAACTCCGACTGCGAAGCACAGATACGCAGTATTTT. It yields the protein CASSQLRLRSTDTQYF.

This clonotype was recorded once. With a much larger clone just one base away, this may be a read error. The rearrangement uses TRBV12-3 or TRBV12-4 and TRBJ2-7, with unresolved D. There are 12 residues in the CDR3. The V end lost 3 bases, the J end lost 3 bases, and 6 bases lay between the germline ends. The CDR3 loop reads CASSFLCYEQYF. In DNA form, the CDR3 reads TGTGCCAGCAGTTTCTTATGCTACGAGCAGTACTTC.

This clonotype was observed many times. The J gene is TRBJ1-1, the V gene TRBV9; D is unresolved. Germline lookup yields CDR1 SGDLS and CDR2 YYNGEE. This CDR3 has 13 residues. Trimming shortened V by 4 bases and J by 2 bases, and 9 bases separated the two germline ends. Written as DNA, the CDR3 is TGTGCCAGCAGCCGTCCCGATAACACTGAAGCTTTCTTT. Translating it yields CASSRPDNTEAFF.

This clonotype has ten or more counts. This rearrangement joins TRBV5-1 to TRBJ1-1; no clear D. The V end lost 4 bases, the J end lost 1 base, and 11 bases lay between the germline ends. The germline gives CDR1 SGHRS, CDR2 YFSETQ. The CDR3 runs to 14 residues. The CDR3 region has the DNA TGCGCCAGCAGCCAGGATGGGCGGAACACTGAAGCTTTCTTT. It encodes CASSQDGRNTEAFF.

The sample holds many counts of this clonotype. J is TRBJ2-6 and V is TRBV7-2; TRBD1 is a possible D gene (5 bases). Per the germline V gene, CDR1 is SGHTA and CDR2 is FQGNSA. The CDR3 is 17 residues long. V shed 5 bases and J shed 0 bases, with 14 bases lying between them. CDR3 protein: CASSVGPPISGANVLTF. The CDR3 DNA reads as TGTGCCAGCAGCGTGGGGCCTCCCATCTCTGGGGCCAACGTCCTGACTTTC.

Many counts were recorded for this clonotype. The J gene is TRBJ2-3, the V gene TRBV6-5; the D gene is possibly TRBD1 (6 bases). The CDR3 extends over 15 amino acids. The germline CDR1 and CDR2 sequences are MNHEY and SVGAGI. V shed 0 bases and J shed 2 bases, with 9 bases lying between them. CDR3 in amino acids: CASSYSTGPTDTQYF. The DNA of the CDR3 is TGTGCCAGCAGTTACTCGACAGGCCCCACAGATACGCAGTATTTT.